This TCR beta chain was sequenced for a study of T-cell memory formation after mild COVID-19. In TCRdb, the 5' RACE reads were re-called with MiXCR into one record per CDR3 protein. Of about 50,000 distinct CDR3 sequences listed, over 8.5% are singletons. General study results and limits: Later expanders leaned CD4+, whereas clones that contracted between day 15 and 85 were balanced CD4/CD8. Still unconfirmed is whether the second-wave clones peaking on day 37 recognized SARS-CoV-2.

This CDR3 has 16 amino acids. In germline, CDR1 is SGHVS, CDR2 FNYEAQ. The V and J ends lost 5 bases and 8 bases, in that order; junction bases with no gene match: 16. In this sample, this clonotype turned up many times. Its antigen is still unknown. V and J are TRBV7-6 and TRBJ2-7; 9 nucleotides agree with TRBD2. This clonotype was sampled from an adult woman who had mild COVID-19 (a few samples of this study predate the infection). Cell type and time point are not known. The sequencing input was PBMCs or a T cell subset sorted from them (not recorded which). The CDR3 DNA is TGTGCCAGCAGCCCCTCCGTAGGGCTAGCGGGAAACAAGCAGTACTTC. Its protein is CASSPSVGLAGNKQYF.